Listed below are T cell receptor beta chains from one sample, sequenced in a study of T cells after yellow fever vaccination. TCRdb independently ran MiXCR on the 5' RACE reads; one entry per CDR3 protein. This table holds over 65,000 distinct CDR3 sequences, about 14% found once. The specimen comprised CD8+ T cells not binding an NS4B(214-222) dextramer, sorted from PBMCs, sampled roughly 20 days after the first yellow fever vaccination. The receptors originated from a man aged 18 to 30 who received the YFV17D yellow fever vaccine. CDR3s include the opening cysteine and the closing phenylalanine or tryptophan. Fields, in order: CDR3 protein, CDR3 DNA, V gene, D gene, clone size, CDR3 length, J gene. A D gene is named only where the DNA matches it firmly. Clone size is shown for a subset of rows, as once, few, many or a class of expanded clone.

CDR3aa: CASSDLPPQGETQYF; CDR3nt: TGTGCCAGCAGTGATCTACCGCCCCAAGGGGAGACCCAGTACTTC; v_gene: TRBV25-1; d_gene: NA; abundance: few; len: 15; j_gene: TRBJ2-5
CDR3aa: CASRDPKGTGELFF; CDR3nt: TGTGCCAGCAGGGACCCGAAGGGGACCGGGGAGCTGTTTTTT; v_gene: TRBV12-3/TRBV12-4; d_gene: NA; abundance: few; len: 14; j_gene: TRBJ2-2
CDR3aa: CASSQDLAGGEQYF; CDR3nt: TGCGCCAGCAGCCAAGATCTAGCAGGGGGGGAGCAGTACTTC; v_gene: TRBV4-3; d_gene: NA; abundance: NA; len: 14; j_gene: TRBJ2-7
CDR3aa: CASSYRGGRETQYF; CDR3nt: TGTGCCAGCAGTTACCGGGGGGGCCGTGAGACCCAGTACTTC; v_gene: TRBV6-5; d_gene: TRBD2; abundance: many; len: 14; j_gene: TRBJ2-5
CDR3aa: CSALLGQGEQYF; CDR3nt: TGCAGTGCTCTATTGGGACAGGGGGAGCAGTACTTC; v_gene: TRBV20-1; d_gene: TRBD1; abundance: NA; len: 12; j_gene: TRBJ2-7
CDR3aa: CASSYSSSYEQYF; CDR3nt: TGTGCCAGCAGTTACTCAAGCTCCTACGAGCAGTACTTC; v_gene: TRBV6-5; d_gene: NA; abundance: NA; len: 13; j_gene: TRBJ2-7
CDR3aa: CASSQGTGGSVAFF; CDR3nt: TGCGCCAGCAGCCAGGGGACAGGGGGTAGTGTAGCTTTCTTT; v_gene: TRBV4-3; d_gene: TRBD1; abundance: NA; len: 14; j_gene: TRBJ1-1
CDR3aa: CASSESKLLDEQFF; CDR3nt: TGCGCCAGCAGTGAGTCGAAACTGCTCGATGAGCAGTTCTTC; v_gene: TRBV10-1; d_gene: NA; abundance: many; len: 14; j_gene: TRBJ2-1
CDR3aa: CASSVGSGLTYEQYF; CDR3nt: TGTGCCAGCAGCGTAGGTAGCGGTTTGACCTACGAGCAGTACTTC; v_gene: TRBV9; d_gene: NA; abundance: NA; len: 15; j_gene: TRBJ2-7
CDR3aa: CASSQAPLFSEATGELFF; CDR3nt: TGCGCCAGCAGCCAAGCCCCCCTTTTTAGCGAGGCTACCGGGGAGCTGTTTTTT; v_gene: TRBV4-1; d_gene: NA; abundance: NA; len: 18; j_gene: TRBJ2-2
CDR3aa: CASSPPGTSYGYTF; CDR3nt: TGTGCCAGCAGTCCCCCCGGGACAAGCTATGGCTACACCTTC; v_gene: TRBV27; d_gene: NA; abundance: NA; len: 14; j_gene: TRBJ1-2
CDR3aa: CASSISVQPNTEAFF; CDR3nt: TGTGCCAGTTCTATCTCGGTTCAGCCGAACACTGAAGCTTTCTTT; v_gene: TRBV19; d_gene: NA; abundance: few; len: 15; j_gene: TRBJ1-1
CDR3aa: CASSLDRVGSNEQFF; CDR3nt: TGCGCCAGCAGCCTAGACAGGGTAGGAAGCAATGAGCAGTTCTTC; v_gene: TRBV4-3; d_gene: TRBD1; abundance: few; len: 15; j_gene: TRBJ2-1
CDR3aa: CASSLTGLAYEQYF; CDR3nt: TGTGCCAGCAGCCTTACAGGGCTCGCCTACGAGCAGTACTTC; v_gene: TRBV5-6; d_gene: NA; abundance: many; len: 14; j_gene: TRBJ2-7
CDR3aa: CASSPSGLSTDTQYF; CDR3nt: TGTGCCAGCAGCCCCTCGGGACTTAGCACAGATACGCAGTATTTT; v_gene: TRBV28; d_gene: NA; abundance: NA; len: 15; j_gene: TRBJ2-3
CDR3aa: CASSFSGGEAEAFF; CDR3nt: TGTGCCAGCAGTTTTTCAGGGGGCGAAGCTGAAGCTTTCTTT; v_gene: TRBV12-3/TRBV12-4; d_gene: TRBD1; abundance: NA; len: 14; j_gene: TRBJ1-1
CDR3aa: CASSLIPGQGDTGELFF; CDR3nt: TGTGCCAGCAGTTTGATTCCGGGACAGGGGGACACCGGGGAGCTGTTTTTT; v_gene: TRBV27; d_gene: TRBD1; abundance: NA; len: 17; j_gene: TRBJ2-2
CDR3aa: CSTPLTEDTQYF; CDR3nt: TGCAGCACCCCGTTAACGGAGGATACGCAGTATTTT; v_gene: TRBV29-1; d_gene: NA; abundance: NA; len: 12; j_gene: TRBJ2-3
CDR3aa: CASSVVPSGGDTQYF; CDR3nt: TGTGCCAGCAGCGTAGTTCCTAGCGGGGGAGATACGCAGTATTTT; v_gene: TRBV9; d_gene: TRBD2; abundance: NA; len: 15; j_gene: TRBJ2-3
CDR3aa: CASSPYDSSYNEQFF; CDR3nt: TGTGCCAGCAGTCCCTATGATAGCTCCTACAATGAGCAGTTCTTC; v_gene: TRBV28; d_gene: NA; abundance: NA; len: 15; j_gene: TRBJ2-1
CDR3aa: CTSSPRLAGETQYF; CDR3nt: TGTACCAGCAGTCCCCGACTGGCGGGGGAGACCCAGTACTTC; v_gene: TRBV27; d_gene: NA; abundance: NA; len: 14; j_gene: TRBJ2-5
CDR3aa: CASSQVLGHIQETQYF; CDR3nt: TGTGCCAGCAGCCAAGTTCTTGGACACATCCAAGAGACCCAGTACTTC; v_gene: TRBV3-1; d_gene: NA; abundance: few; len: 16; j_gene: TRBJ2-5
CDR3aa: CSAIVRGYNQPQHF; CDR3nt: TGCAGTGCGATAGTGAGGGGATACAATCAGCCCCAGCATTTT; v_gene: TRBV20-1; d_gene: NA; abundance: NA; len: 14; j_gene: TRBJ1-5
CDR3aa: CASNNAGRLGEQYF; CDR3nt: TGTGCCAGCAATAACGCGGGGAGGCTCGGCGAGCAGTACTTC; v_gene: TRBV6-5; d_gene: NA; abundance: NA; len: 14; j_gene: TRBJ2-7
CDR3aa: CASSLSGSDEQYF; CDR3nt: TGTGCCAGCAGTTTATCAGGGAGTGACGAGCAGTACTTC; v_gene: TRBV6-5; d_gene: NA; abundance: NA; len: 13; j_gene: TRBJ2-7
CDR3aa: CASSEWPGIQETQYF; CDR3nt: TGCGCCAGCAGCGAATGGCCCGGGATTCAAGAGACCCAGTACTTC; v_gene: TRBV5-1; d_gene: NA; abundance: NA; len: 15; j_gene: TRBJ2-5
CDR3aa: CASGRGLNTEAFF; CDR3nt: TGTGCCAGCGGCCGGGGGCTGAACACTGAAGCTTTCTTT; v_gene: TRBV6-2/TRBV6-3; d_gene: NA; abundance: NA; len: 13; j_gene: TRBJ1-1
CDR3aa: CASSLPSRVPLGELFF; CDR3nt: TGCGCCAGCAGCTTGCCCTCAAGAGTCCCCCTCGGGGAGCTGTTTTTT; v_gene: TRBV5-1; d_gene: NA; abundance: few; len: 16; j_gene: TRBJ2-2
CDR3aa: CASSPARGVKETQYF; CDR3nt: TGTGCCAGCTCACCAGCCCGAGGCGTAAAAGAGACCCAGTACTTC; v_gene: TRBV18; d_gene: NA; abundance: few; len: 15; j_gene: TRBJ2-5
CDR3aa: CAISEDRESQPQHF; CDR3nt: TGTGCCATCAGTGAGGACAGGGAGAGTCAGCCCCAGCATTTT; v_gene: TRBV10-3; d_gene: TRBD1; abundance: many; len: 14; j_gene: TRBJ1-5
CDR3aa: CSVEGGQEETQYF; CDR3nt: TGCAGCGTTGAAGGTGGGCAGGAAGAGACCCAGTACTTC; v_gene: TRBV29-1; d_gene: NA; abundance: few; len: 13; j_gene: TRBJ2-5
CDR3aa: CASSLVQEQFF; CDR3nt: TGTGCCAGCAGCTTAGTTCAAGAGCAGTTCTTC; v_gene: TRBV7-2; d_gene: NA; abundance: NA; len: 11; j_gene: TRBJ2-1
CDR3aa: CASSLQLAGETDTQYF; CDR3nt: TGTGCCAGCAGCTTACAATTAGCGGGGGAAACAGATACGCAGTATTTT; v_gene: TRBV7-6; d_gene: TRBD2; abundance: few; len: 16; j_gene: TRBJ2-3
CDR3aa: CASSLNDPRGGPDTQYF; CDR3nt: TGTGCCAGCAGCTTAAATGACCCGCGGGGGGGCCCGGATACGCAGTATTTT; v_gene: TRBV7-6; d_gene: TRBD2; abundance: NA; len: 17; j_gene: TRBJ2-3
CDR3aa: CASSLGARETSQIGTDTQYF; CDR3nt: TGTGCCAGCAGCTTAGGGGCCAGAGAGACCAGCCAAATAGGAACAGATACGCAGTATTTT; v_gene: TRBV11-2; d_gene: NA; abundance: few; len: 20; j_gene: TRBJ2-3
CDR3aa: CASSLNWGARTKETQYF; CDR3nt: TGTGCCAGCAGTTTAAATTGGGGGGCGCGAACCAAAGAGACCCAGTACTTC; v_gene: TRBV28; d_gene: NA; abundance: NA; len: 17; j_gene: TRBJ2-5
CDR3aa: CSAGSFRNIQYF; CDR3nt: TGCAGTGCTGGTTCTTTTCGAAACATTCAGTACTTC; v_gene: TRBV20-1; d_gene: NA; abundance: many; len: 12; j_gene: TRBJ2-4
CDR3aa: CASSETSGGYDEQFF; CDR3nt: TGTGCCAGCAGTGAGACTAGCGGGGGGTACGATGAGCAGTTCTTC; v_gene: TRBV6-4; d_gene: TRBD2; abundance: many; len: 15; j_gene: TRBJ2-1
CDR3aa: CASSPPSYPAGSSYNEQFF; CDR3nt: TGTGCCAGCAGTCCCCCATCGTATCCAGCGGGGAGCTCCTACAATGAGCAGTTCTTC; v_gene: TRBV2; d_gene: TRBD2; abundance: NA; len: 19; j_gene: TRBJ2-1
CDR3aa: CASSQGPAMNTEAFF; CDR3nt: TGTGCCAGCAGCCAAGGGCCGGCTATGAACACTGAAGCTTTCTTT; v_gene: TRBV3-1; d_gene: NA; abundance: NA; len: 15; j_gene: TRBJ1-1
CDR3aa: CASSQEGTSGSPLHF; CDR3nt: TGCGCCAGCAGCCAAGAGGGGACATCAGGGTCACCCCTCCACTTT; v_gene: TRBV4-1; d_gene: NA; abundance: NA; len: 15; j_gene: TRBJ1-6
CDR3aa: CASSSADHSNQPQHF; CDR3nt: TGTGCCAGCAGCTCTGCAGACCATAGCAATCAGCCCCAGCATTTT; v_gene: TRBV7-9; d_gene: NA; abundance: NA; len: 15; j_gene: TRBJ1-5
CDR3aa: CASSYTAAGSYNSPLHF; CDR3nt: TGTGCCAGCAGTTATACAGCAGCAGGTTCCTATAATTCACCCCTCCACTTT; v_gene: TRBV6-5; d_gene: NA; abundance: few; len: 17; j_gene: TRBJ1-6
CDR3aa: CSARLVDTQYF; CDR3nt: TGCAGTGCTAGACTAGTGGATACGCAGTATTTT; v_gene: TRBV20-1; d_gene: NA; abundance: NA; len: 11; j_gene: TRBJ2-3
CDR3aa: CASTKRDTEAFF; CDR3nt: TGTGCCAGCACCAAAAGGGACACAGAAGCTTTCTTT; v_gene: TRBV6-2/TRBV6-3; d_gene: NA; abundance: NA; len: 12; j_gene: TRBJ1-1
CDR3aa: CASSAGLPYEQYF; CDR3nt: TGTGCCAGCAGCGCAGGACTTCCCTACGAGCAGTACTTC; v_gene: TRBV7-9; d_gene: NA; abundance: few; len: 13; j_gene: TRBJ2-7
CDR3aa: CASSNSWETQYF; CDR3nt: TGTGCCAGCAGTAATTCGTGGGAGACCCAGTACTTC; v_gene: TRBV25-1; d_gene: NA; abundance: few; len: 12; j_gene: TRBJ2-5
CDR3aa: CASSQGGAKYEAFF; CDR3nt: TGTGCCAGCAGCCAAGGGGGCGCAAAATACGAGGCTTTCTTT; v_gene: TRBV3-1; d_gene: NA; abundance: few; len: 14; j_gene: TRBJ1-1
CDR3aa: CASSPKRGNQPQHF; CDR3nt: TGTGCCAGCAGCCCTAAGAGAGGCAATCAGCCCCAGCATTTT; v_gene: TRBV12-3/TRBV12-4; d_gene: NA; abundance: few; len: 14; j_gene: TRBJ1-5
CDR3aa: CASSFQGPGNTIYF; CDR3nt: TGTGCCAGCAGCTTCCAGGGTCCTGGAAACACCATATATTTT; v_gene: TRBV7-6; d_gene: NA; abundance: NA; len: 14; j_gene: TRBJ1-3
CDR3aa: CATSRGNGYTF; CDR3nt: TGTGCCACCAGTCGGGGTAATGGCTACACCTTC; v_gene: TRBV24-1; d_gene: NA; abundance: NA; len: 11; j_gene: TRBJ1-2
CDR3aa: CSVKGPPSNEQYF; CDR3nt: TGCAGCGTCAAAGGACCGCCTTCGAACGAGCAGTACTTC; v_gene: TRBV29-1; d_gene: NA; abundance: few; len: 13; j_gene: TRBJ2-7
CDR3aa: CAIREGNPYEQYF; CDR3nt: TGTGCCATCAGGGAGGGGAACCCCTACGAGCAGTACTTC; v_gene: TRBV10-3; d_gene: NA; abundance: NA; len: 13; j_gene: TRBJ2-7
CDR3aa: CASSFRDSRTQYF; CDR3nt: TGTGCCAGCAGTTTCCGGGACTCAAGGACCCAGTACTTC; v_gene: TRBV12-3/TRBV12-4; d_gene: NA; abundance: NA; len: 13; j_gene: TRBJ2-5
CDR3aa: CASSWDRGNTEAFF; CDR3nt: TGTGCCAGCAGTTGGGACAGGGGGAACACTGAAGCTTTCTTT; v_gene: TRBV6-5; d_gene: TRBD1; abundance: few; len: 14; j_gene: TRBJ1-1
CDR3aa: CASSQDRGFNQPQHF; CDR3nt: TGCGCCAGCAGCCAAGACAGGGGCTTCAATCAGCCCCAGCATTTT; v_gene: TRBV4-3; d_gene: NA; abundance: few; len: 15; j_gene: TRBJ1-5
CDR3aa: CASSFRQRLNTGELFF; CDR3nt: TGTGCCAGCAGCTTTAGGCAGAGACTGAACACCGGGGAGCTGTTTTTT; v_gene: TRBV7-6; d_gene: NA; abundance: few; len: 16; j_gene: TRBJ2-2